Below are 19 T cell receptor beta chains sequenced from a single sample in a study of shared clonotypes between healthy human individuals. Assay: immunoSEQ multiplex PCR; the TCRdb copy retains only in-frame clones and omits some. The sample has hundreds of thousands of clones; 90% to 97% are singletons. The sample comprised naive CD4+ T cells sorted from blood. Documented subset: CD45RA+ positively selected. Receptors were obtained from a woman in her 30s in good health.

This clone was counted only a few times. The chain uses TRBV6-5 and TRBJ2-6, with D unresolved. Germline values: CDR1 MNHEY, CDR2 SVGAGI. This CDR3 is 15 amino acids long. V lost 0 bases and J 0 bases, leaving 3 bases between the germline ends. The chain's CDR3 is CASSYSLSGANVLTF. CDR3 DNA: TGTGCCAGCAGTTACTCCCTCTCTGGGGCCAACGTCCTGACTTTC.

The rearrangement uses TRBV2 and TRBJ2-2; TRBD2 matches 8 bases. J lost 8 bases, V lost 8 bases, and 10 bases had no gene match. Germline CDR1 and CDR2: SNHLY and FYNNEI. The CDR3 has 14 amino acids. The CDR3 protein is CASGIAGSSGELFF. CDR3 DNA: TGTGCCAGCGGTATAGCGGGAAGCTCAGGGGAGCTGTTTTTT.

The chain combines TRBV6-1 with TRBJ2-1; D perhaps matches TRBD2 (5 bases). Between the trimmed V and J ends, which lost 7 bases and 2 bases, there was a span of 12 bases. This CDR3 has 14 amino acids. The germline V gene has CDR1 MNHNS and CDR2 SASEGT. CDR3 in DNA: TGTGCCAGCAAGCTAGCCTCCCCCTACAATGAGCAGTTCTTC. This codes for CASKLASPYNEQFF.

The gene calls are TRBV19 and TRBJ1-5; TRBD1 is a possible D gene (5 bases). Trimming shortened V by 7 bases and J by 5 bases, and 12 bases separated the two germline ends. Germline assignment: CDR1 LNHDA and CDR2 SQIVND (reference sequence). The CDR3 consists of 13 residues. CDR3 DNA sequence: TGTGCCAGTAAGGCGGACACTTATCAGCCCCAGCATTTT. Protein sequence: CASKADTYQPQHF.

The chain has TRBV4-1 and TRBJ2-7, with TRBD2 as a possible D gene (6 bases). Trimming left V 3 bases short and J 2 bases short, with 26 bases between. Germline V gives CDR1 MGHRA, CDR2 YSYEKL. CDR3 length: 19 residues. The CDR3 DNA reads TGCGCCAGCAGCCAGGTCGGCTTCTTCCCGGGACTCCCGACCTACGAGCAGTACTTC. As protein: CASSQVGFFPGLPTYEQYF.

This chain connects TRBV14 to TRBJ2-6; D gene unclear. The germline CDR1 and CDR2 sequences are SGHDN and FVKESK. The germline V and J ends were trimmed by 7 bases and 4 bases, with 11 bases remaining between them. The CDR3 loop spans 14 amino acids. In nucleotides, the CDR3 is TGTGCCAGCACTCCTTACCCCGGGGCCAACGTCCTGACTTTC. Its protein product is CASTPYPGANVLTF.

The rearrangement joins TRBV5-6 to TRBJ1-3; D might be TRBD1 (5 bases). This CDR3 region has 16 residues. CDR1 is SGHDT, CDR2 YYEEEE, per germline. The V gene lost 5 bases and the J gene lost 2 bases, with 17 bases spanning the gap. CDR3 residues: CASSSLGRMAGNTIYF. DNA for the CDR3: TGTGCCAGCAGTTCGCTGGGACGGATGGCTGGAAACACCATATATTTT.

The V and J genes are TRBV27 and TRBJ2-1, with D maybe TRBD1 (6 bases). Germline V CDR1 and CDR2: MNHEY, SMNVEV (reference sequence). The CDR3 has 17 amino acids. V lost 5 bases and J 7 bases, leaving 24 bases between the germline ends. The DNA for the CDR3 is TGTGCCAGCAGTGCCCTTCCATACAGGGTAAGTAGGAATGAGCAGTTCTTC. This gives the protein CASSALPYRVSRNEQFF.

The chain uses TRBV7-9 and TRBJ1-5, with a tentative D call TRBD1 (5 bases). The CDR3 loop spans 13 amino acids. Germline loops: CDR1 SEHNR, CDR2 FQNEAQ (reference sequence). The ends were cut back, 4 bases at V and 4 bases at J, with 8 bases in the middle. CDR3 residues: CASSSGMNQPQHF. The CDR3 bases are TGTGCCAGCAGCTCAGGGATGAATCAGCCCCAGCATTTT.

This clone occurred once. The chain employs TRBV29-1 and TRBJ2-7; D remains unclear. There are 12 residues in the CDR3. Germline-derived CDR1 and CDR2 are SQVTM and ANQGSEA. Trimming stripped 6 bases from V and 1 base from J, with 10 bases between. CDR3 region: CSVARDSYEQYF. CDR3 DNA: TGCAGCGTCGCCCGAGATTCCTACGAGCAGTACTTC.

V is TRBV6-1 and J is TRBJ1-5; no definite D call. Germline loops: CDR1 MNHNS, CDR2 SASEGT. There are 15 residues in the CDR3. The germline V and J ends were trimmed by 2 bases and 0 bases, with 8 bases remaining between them. CDR3 region: CASSEFAVSNQPQHF. CDR3 DNA: TGTGCCAGCAGTGAATTCGCAGTTAGCAATCAGCCCCAGCATTTT.

V usage is TRBV11-2 and J usage is TRBJ2-7; 11 nucleotides match TRBD2. The V and J ends lost 1 base and 2 bases, in that order; junction bases with no gene match: 7. Germline V gene sequence: CDR1 SGHAT, CDR2 FQNNGV. The CDR3 totals 17 residues. The CDR3 spells CASSLGVGSGRAYEQYF. The DNA for the CDR3 is TGTGCCAGCAGCTTAGGTGTAGGTAGCGGGAGGGCCTACGAGCAGTACTTC.

The chain carries TRBV9 and TRBJ2-2; the D is unclear. The V and J ends lost 3 bases and 4 bases respectively, with 10 bases between them. CDR3 length: 14 amino acids. Germline V gene sequence: CDR1 SGDLS, CDR2 YYNGEE. The CDR3 coding sequence is TGTGCCAGCAGCGGCCAGACGGGCACCGGGGAGCTGTTTTTT. This gives the protein CASSGQTGTGELFF. The variable domain in full, with the rest retrieved from reference TRBV9 and TRBJ2-2, is DSGVTQTPKHLITATGQRVTLRCSPRSGDLSVYWYQQSLDQGLQFLIQYYNGEERAKGNILERFSAQQFPDLHSELNLSSLELGDSALYFCASSGQTGTGELFFGEGSRLTVL.

The chain uses TRBV2 and TRBJ2-1, with D perhaps TRBD1 or TRBD2 (6 bases each). Germline-derived CDR1 and CDR2 are SNHLY and FYNNEI. V lost 5 bases and J lost 6, with 20 bases in between. This CDR3 is built from 16 residues. In DNA form, the CDR3 reads TGTGCCAGCAGTTTGCAGCTAGCCAAGGGGGGCAATGAGCAGTTCTTC. Amino acids: CASSLQLAKGGNEQFF.

The V call is TRBV7-9, the J call TRBJ2-1, with a tentative D call TRBD2 (6 bases). With 4 bases removed from V and 8 bases from J, the gap between germline ends came to 12 bases. The germline V gene encodes CDR1 SEHNR and CDR2 FQNEAQ (reference sequence). The CDR3 covers 13 residues. This chain's CDR3 is CASSSIWGDEQFF. The CDR3 bases are TGTGCCAGCAGCTCAATTTGGGGGGATGAGCAGTTCTTC.

This clone was recorded once. The CDR3 sequence: CASSLTAGAPKEQFF. The CDR3 DNA is TGCGCCAGCAGCTTAACCGCCGGGGCCCCAAAGGAGCAGTTCTTC. The chain has TRBV5-1 and TRBJ2-1; D is perhaps TRBD1 or TRBD2 (5 bases each). The CDR3 has 15 residues. V was shortened by 2 bases and J by 10 bases, with 19 bases between the two germline ends. In germline, CDR1 is SGHRS, CDR2 YFSETQ.

The chain carries TRBV25-1 and TRBJ2-3, with 11 bases lining up with TRBD2. There are 16 residues in the CDR3. Germline trimming cut 1 base from V and 6 bases from J; bases unmatched to any gene: 6. Germline CDR1 and CDR2: MGHDK and SYGVNS. CDR3 in DNA: TGTGCCAGCAGTGAATCACTAGCGGGAGATATTGATACGCAGTATTTT. It codes for CASSESLAGDIDTQYF. Full variable domain (outside the CDR3, taken from reference TRBV25-1 and TRBJ2-3): EADIYQTPRYLVIGTGKKITLECSQTMGHDKMYWYQQDPGMELHLIHYSYGVNSTEKGDLSSESTVSRIRTEHFPLTLESARPSHTSQYLCASSESLAGDIDTQYFGPGTRLTVL.

The V gene is TRBV5-5, the J gene TRBJ2-3, with 9 positions matching TRBD2. From germline, CDR1 is SGHKS and CDR2 YYEKEE (reference sequence). V shed 4 bases and J 0 bases; nucleotides not matched to a gene: 12. CDR3 length: 18 residues. In DNA, the CDR3 is TGTGCCAGCAGCCTGGTCGGGGCGGGAGGGAAGAGCACAGATACGCAGTATTTT. This encodes CASSLVGAGGKSTDTQYF.

The chain has TRBV2 and TRBJ2-3, with D perhaps matching TRBD1 or TRBD2 (5 bases each). Germline CDR1 is SNHLY and CDR2 is FYNNEI. Between the trimmed V and J ends, which lost 6 bases and 4 bases, there was a span of 17 bases. The CDR3 sequence is 15 residues long. The CDR3 loop reads CASSGDHLSADTQYF. CDR3 nucleotide sequence: TGTGCCAGCAGCGGGGACCACCTTAGCGCAGATACGCAGTATTTT.